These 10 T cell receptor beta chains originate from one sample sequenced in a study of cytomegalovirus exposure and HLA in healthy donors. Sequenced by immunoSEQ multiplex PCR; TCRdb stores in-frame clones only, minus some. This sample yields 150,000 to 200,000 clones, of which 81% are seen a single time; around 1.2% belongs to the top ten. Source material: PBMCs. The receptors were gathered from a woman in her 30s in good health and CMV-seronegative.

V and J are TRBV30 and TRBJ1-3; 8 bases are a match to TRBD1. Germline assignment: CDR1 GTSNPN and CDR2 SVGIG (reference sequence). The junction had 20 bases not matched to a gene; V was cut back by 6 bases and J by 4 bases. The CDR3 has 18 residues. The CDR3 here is CACGSIRDRPTHGNTIYF. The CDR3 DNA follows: TGTGCCTGCGGATCCATCCGGGACAGGCCCACTCACGGAAACACCATATATTTT.

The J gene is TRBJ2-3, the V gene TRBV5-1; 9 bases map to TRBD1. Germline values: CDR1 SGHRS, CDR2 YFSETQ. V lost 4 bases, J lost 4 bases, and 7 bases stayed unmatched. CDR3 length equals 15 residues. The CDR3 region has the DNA TGCGCCAGCAGCCTGGGGGACAGGGTGGCAGATACGCAGTATTTT. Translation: CASSLGDRVADTQYF.

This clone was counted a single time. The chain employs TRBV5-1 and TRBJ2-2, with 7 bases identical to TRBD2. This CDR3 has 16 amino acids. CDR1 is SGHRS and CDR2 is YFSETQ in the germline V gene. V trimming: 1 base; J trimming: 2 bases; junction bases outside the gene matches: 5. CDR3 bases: TGCGCCAGCAGCTTGTTGGCGGGGGTAAACACCGGGGAGCTGTTTTTT. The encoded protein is CASSLLAGVNTGELFF. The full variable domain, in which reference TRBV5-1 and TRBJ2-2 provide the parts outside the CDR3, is KAGVTQTPRYLIKTRGQQVTLSCSPISGHRSVSWYQQTPGQGLQFLFEYFSETQRNKGNFPGRFSGRQFSNSRSEMNVSTLELGDSALYLCASSLLAGVNTGELFFGEGSRLTVL.

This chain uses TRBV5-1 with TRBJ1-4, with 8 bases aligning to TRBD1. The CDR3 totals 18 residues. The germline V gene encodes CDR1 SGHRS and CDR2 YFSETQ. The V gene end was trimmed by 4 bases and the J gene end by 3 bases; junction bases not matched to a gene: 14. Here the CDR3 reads CASSPSPRQGLSNEKLFF. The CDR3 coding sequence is TGCGCCAGCAGCCCCAGCCCCAGACAGGGGTTATCTAATGAAAAACTGTTTTTT.

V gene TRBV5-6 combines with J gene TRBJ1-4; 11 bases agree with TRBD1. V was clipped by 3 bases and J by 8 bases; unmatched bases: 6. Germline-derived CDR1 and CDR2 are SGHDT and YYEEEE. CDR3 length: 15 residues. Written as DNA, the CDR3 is TGTGCCAGCAGCTCCACCGGGACAGGGGGAGAAAAACTGTTTTTT. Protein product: CASSSTGTGGEKLFF.

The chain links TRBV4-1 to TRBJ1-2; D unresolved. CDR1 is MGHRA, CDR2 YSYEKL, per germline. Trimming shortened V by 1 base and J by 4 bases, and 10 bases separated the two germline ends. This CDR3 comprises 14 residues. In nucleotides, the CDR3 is TGCGCCAGCAGCCAAGTAACAGTGGGCTATGGCTACACCTTC. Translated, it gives CASSQVTVGYGYTF.

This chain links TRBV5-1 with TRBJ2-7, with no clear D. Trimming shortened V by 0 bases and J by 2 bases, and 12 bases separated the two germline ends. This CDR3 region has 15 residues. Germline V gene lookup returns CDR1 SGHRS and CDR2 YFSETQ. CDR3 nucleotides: TGCGCCAGCAGCTTGGCCAAACTAACCGCCTACGAGCAGTACTTC. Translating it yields CASSLAKLTAYEQYF.

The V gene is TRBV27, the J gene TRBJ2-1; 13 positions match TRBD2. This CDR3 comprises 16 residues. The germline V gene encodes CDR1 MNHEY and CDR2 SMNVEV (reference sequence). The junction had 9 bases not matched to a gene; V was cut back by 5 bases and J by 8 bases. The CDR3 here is CASSKGTSGILDEQFF. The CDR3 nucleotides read TGTGCCAGCAGTAAAGGGACTAGCGGGATATTAGATGAGCAGTTCTTC.

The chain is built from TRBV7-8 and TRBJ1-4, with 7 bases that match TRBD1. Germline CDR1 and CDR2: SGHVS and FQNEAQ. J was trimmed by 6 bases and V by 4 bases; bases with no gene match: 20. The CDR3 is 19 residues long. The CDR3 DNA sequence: TGTGCCAGCAGCTATGCGGGCTCAGGGACAGCTGGCGAAGATGAAAAACTGTTTTTT. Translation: CASSYAGSGTAGEDEKLFF.

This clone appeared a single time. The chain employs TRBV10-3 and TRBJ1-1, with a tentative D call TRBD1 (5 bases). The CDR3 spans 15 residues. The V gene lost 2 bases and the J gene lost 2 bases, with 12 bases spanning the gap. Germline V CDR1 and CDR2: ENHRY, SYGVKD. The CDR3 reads CAISEPGQPNTEAFF. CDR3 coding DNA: TGTGCCATCAGTGAGCCAGGGCAGCCTAACACTGAAGCTTTCTTT.